The next 2 T cell receptor beta chains were all read from a single sample in a study of T cells in Graves' hyperthyroidism and ophthalmopathy. Researchers took RNA transcripts and amplified the TCR beta CDR3 regions from them. The primer set for the first-round RT-PCR of the TCR CDR3 was HTBI. TCRdb reprocessed the multiplex PCR reads via MiXCR and lists one record per CDR3 protein. This repertoire shows a few hundred thousand distinct CDR3 sequences, over 35% found once; its top ten account for 35% to 50%. Sequenced sample: peripheral blood or thyroid tissue (not recorded which). All receptors derive from an adult woman with Graves' disease, either hyperthyroidism or ophthalmopathy (not recorded which).

CDR3 sequence reads: CATSDLYQNYGYTF. CDR3 nucleotide sequence: TGTGCCACCAGTGATTTGTACCAAAACTATGGCTACACCTTC. V is TRBV24-1 and J is TRBJ1-2; D is unclear. The germline gives CDR1 KGHDR, CDR2 SFDVKD. The CDR3 length is 14 residues. Trimming cost V 0 bases and J 2 bases, with 6 bases left between them.

This clonotype was observed a handful of times. The chain employs TRBV6-5 and TRBJ1-5; TRBD1 might be the D (6 bases). Trimming left V 7 bases short and J 7 bases short, with 11 bases between. The germline gives CDR1 MNHEY, CDR2 SVGAGI. CDR3 length equals 12 residues. The chain's CDR3 is CASKSGAQPQHF. CDR3 nucleotide sequence: TGTGCCAGCAAATCAGGGGCCCAGCCCCAGCATTTT.